This T cell receptor (beta chain) was found in a study of cytomegalovirus exposure and HLA in healthy donors. At the level of the study: Early released data had around 88 million unique TCRs, all coming from HLA-typed donors. Regarding the study as a whole: According to reports, the classifier identified cytomegalovirus status with high specificity and sensitivity.

Use of 60 Vbeta and 13 Jbeta primers characterized the PCR. Produced via immunoSEQ multiplex PCR; TCRdb's table is partial and in-frame only. The sample has a few hundred thousand clones; about nine tenths are singletons. With respect to this clone: Its specificity is unknown.

The V and J ends lost 5 bases and 3 bases, in that order; junction bases with no gene match: 6. Germline loops: CDR1 SNHLY, CDR2 FYNNEI. There are 15 residues in the CDR3. The receptor comes from a girl aged 2 to 9 in good health and CMV-seronegative. V gene TRBV2 combines with J gene TRBJ2-3; 9 positions match TRBD2. Sequenced sample: PBMCs. This chain's CDR3 is CASSLTSGPTDTQYF. The DNA of the CDR3 is TGTGCCAGCAGTTTGACTAGCGGACCGACAGATACGCAGTATTTT.